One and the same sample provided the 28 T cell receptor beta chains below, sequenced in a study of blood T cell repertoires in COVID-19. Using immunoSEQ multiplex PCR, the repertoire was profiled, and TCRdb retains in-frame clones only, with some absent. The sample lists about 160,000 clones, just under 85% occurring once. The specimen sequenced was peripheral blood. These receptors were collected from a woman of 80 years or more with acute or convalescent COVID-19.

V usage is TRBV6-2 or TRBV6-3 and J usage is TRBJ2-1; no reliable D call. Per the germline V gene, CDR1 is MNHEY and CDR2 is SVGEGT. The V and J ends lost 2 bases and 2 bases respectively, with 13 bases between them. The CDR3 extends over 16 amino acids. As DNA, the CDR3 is TGTGCCAGCAGTTACCCACCCTGGCGGCCCTACAATGAGCAGTTCTTC. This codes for CASSYPPWRPYNEQFF.

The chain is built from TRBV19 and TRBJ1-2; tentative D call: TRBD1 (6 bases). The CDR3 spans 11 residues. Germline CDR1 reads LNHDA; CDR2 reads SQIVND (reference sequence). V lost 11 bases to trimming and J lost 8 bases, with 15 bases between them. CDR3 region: CASQHREGYTF. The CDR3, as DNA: TGTGCCTCCCAACACAGGGAAGGCTACACCTTC.

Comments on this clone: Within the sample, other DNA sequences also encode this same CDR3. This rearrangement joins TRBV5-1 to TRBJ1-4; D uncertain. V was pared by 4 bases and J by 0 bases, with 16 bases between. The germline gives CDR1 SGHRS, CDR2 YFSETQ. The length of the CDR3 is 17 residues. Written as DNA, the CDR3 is TGCGCCAGCAGCCTGGGTGGAGGGCCCGCAACTAATGAAAAACTGTTTTTT. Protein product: CASSLGGGPATNEKLFF. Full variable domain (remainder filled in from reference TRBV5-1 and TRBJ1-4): KAGVTQTPRYLIKTRGQQVTLSCSPISGHRSVSWYQQTPGQGLQFLFEYFSETQRNKGNFPGRFSGRQFSNSRSEMNVSTLELGDSALYLCASSLGGGPATNEKLFFGSGTQLSVL.

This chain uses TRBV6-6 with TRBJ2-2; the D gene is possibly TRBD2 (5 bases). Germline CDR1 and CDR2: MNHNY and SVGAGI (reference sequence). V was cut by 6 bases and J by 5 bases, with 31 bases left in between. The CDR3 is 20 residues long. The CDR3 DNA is TGTGCCAGCAGCAACTCCAGAATCCTCCCCCCACTAGACCTAACCGGGGAGCTGTTTTTT. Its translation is CASSNSRILPPLDLTGELFF.

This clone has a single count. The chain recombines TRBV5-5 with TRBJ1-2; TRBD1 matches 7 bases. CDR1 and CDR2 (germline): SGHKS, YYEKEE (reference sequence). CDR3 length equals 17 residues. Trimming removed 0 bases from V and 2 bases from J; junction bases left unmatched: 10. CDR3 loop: CASSLAGTVWLNYGYTF. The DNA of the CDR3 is TGTGCCAGCAGCTTGGCCGGGACAGTTTGGCTCAACTATGGCTACACCTTC.

The DNA for the CDR3 is TGTGCCAGCAGCTCCGCGGGAGTCCTCTACGAGCAGTACTTC. This encodes CASSSAGVLYEQYF. The gene calls are TRBV7-9 and TRBJ2-7, with 7 positions matching TRBD2. The CDR3 length is 14 residues. Germline assignment: CDR1 SEHNR and CDR2 FQNEAQ (reference sequence). J lost 3 bases, V lost 4 bases, and 6 bases had no gene match.

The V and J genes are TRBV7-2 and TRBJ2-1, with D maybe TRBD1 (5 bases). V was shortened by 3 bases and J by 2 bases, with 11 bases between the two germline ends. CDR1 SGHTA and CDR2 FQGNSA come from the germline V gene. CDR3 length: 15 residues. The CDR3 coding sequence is TGTGCCAGCAGCTTTTCGAGACAGACCTACAATGAGCAGTTCTTC. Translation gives CASSFSRQTYNEQFF.

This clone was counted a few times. CDR3 sequence reads: CASSLGLAGVGELFF. The CDR3, as DNA: TGTGCCAGCAGCTTAGGACTAGCGGGAGTTGGGGAGCTGTTTTTT. V is TRBV7-7 and J is TRBJ2-2; 12 bases agree with TRBD2. The CDR3 is 15 residues long. V lost 1 base to trimming and J lost 8 bases; unmatched junction nucleotides: 2. The germline CDR1 and CDR2 sequences are SSHAT and FNYEAQ (reference sequence).

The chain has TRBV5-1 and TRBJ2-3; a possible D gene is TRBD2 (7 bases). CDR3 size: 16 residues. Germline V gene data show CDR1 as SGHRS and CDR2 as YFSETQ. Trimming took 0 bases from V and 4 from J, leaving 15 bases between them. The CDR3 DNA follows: TGCGCCAGCAGCTTGGAGGGGGGAGGGCCCTCAGATACGCAGTATTTT. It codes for CASSLEGGGPSDTQYF.

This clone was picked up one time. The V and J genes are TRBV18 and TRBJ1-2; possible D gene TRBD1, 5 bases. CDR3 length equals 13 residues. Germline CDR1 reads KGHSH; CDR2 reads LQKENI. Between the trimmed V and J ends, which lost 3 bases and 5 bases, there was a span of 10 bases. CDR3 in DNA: TGTGCCAGCTCACCGGGGCAGGAGTATGGCTACACCTTC. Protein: CASSPGQEYGYTF.

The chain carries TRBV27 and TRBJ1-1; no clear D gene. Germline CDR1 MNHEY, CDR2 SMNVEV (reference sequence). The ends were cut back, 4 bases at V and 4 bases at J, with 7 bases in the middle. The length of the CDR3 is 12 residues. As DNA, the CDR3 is TGTGCCAGCAGTTCATGGAGCACTGAAGCTTTCTTT. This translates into CASSSWSTEAFF.

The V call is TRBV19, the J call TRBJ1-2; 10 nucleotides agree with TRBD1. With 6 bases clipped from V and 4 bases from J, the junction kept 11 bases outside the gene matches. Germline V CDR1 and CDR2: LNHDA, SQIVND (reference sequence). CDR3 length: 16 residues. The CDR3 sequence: CASSRGQGIAIYGYTF. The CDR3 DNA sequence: TGTGCCAGTAGCAGGGGACAGGGGATAGCGATCTATGGCTACACCTTC.

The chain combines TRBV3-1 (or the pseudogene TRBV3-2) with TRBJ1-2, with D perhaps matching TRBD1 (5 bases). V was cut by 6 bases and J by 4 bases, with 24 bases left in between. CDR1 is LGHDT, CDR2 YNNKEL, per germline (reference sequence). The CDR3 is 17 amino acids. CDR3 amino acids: CASRGLGAGHSTYGYTF. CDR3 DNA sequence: TGTGCCAGCAGGGGGCTAGGGGCAGGGCACTCGACCTATGGCTACACCTTC.

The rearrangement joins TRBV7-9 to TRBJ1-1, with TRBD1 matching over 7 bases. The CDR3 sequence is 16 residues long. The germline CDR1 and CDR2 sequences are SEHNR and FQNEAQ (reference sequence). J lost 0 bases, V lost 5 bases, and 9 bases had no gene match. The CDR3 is CASSEGTVFMNTEAFF. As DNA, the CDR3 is TGTGCCAGCAGCGAAGGGACAGTGTTCATGAACACTGAAGCTTTCTTT. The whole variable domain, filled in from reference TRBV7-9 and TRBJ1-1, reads DTGVSQNPRHKITKRGQNVTFRCDPISEHNRLYWYRQTLGQGPEFLTYFQNEAQLEKSRLLSDRFSAERPKGSFSTLEIQRTEQGDSAMYLCASSEGTVFMNTEAFFGQGTRLTVV.

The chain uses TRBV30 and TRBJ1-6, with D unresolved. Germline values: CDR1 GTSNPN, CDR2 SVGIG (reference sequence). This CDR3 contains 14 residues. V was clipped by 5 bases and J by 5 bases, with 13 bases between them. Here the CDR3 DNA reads TGTGCCTGGTGCTCCGGTAGAAATAATTCACCCCTCCACTTT. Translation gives CAWCSGRNNSPLHF.

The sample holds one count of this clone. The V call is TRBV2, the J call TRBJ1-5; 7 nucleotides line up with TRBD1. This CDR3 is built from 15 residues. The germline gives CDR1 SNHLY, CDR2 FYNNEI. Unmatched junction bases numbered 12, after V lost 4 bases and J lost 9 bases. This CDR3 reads CASSGGRGRRGPQHF. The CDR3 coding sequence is TGTGCCAGCAGTGGGGGTAGGGGGCGGAGGGGGCCCCAGCATTTT.

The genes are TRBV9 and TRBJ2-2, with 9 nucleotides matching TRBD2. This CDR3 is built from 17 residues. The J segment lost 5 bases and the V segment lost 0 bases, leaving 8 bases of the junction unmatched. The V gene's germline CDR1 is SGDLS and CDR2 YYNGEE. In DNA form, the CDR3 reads TGTGCCAGCAGCGTAGTCGGCGGGAGGGCCCGAACCGGGGAGCTGTTTTTT. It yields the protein CASSVVGGRARTGELFF.

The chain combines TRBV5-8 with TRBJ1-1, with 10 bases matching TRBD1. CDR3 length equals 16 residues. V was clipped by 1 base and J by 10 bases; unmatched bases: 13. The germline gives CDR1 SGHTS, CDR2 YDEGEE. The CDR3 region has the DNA TGTGCCAGCAGCTTGTATCCTCGGACAGGGGGGTTTGGAGCTTTCTTT. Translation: CASSLYPRTGGFGAFF.

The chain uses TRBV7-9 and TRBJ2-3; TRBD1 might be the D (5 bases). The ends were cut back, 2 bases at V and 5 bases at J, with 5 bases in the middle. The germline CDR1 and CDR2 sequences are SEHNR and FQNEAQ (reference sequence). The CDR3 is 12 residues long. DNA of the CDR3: TGTGCCAGCAGCTTAACAGGAGATACGCAGTATTTT. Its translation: CASSLTGDTQYF.

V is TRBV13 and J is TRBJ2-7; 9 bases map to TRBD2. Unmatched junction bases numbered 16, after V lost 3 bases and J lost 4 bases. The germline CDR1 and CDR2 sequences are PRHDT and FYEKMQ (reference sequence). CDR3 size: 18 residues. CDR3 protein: CASSLASGLAPVGYEQYF. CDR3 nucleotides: TGTGCCAGCAGCTTGGCGTCGGGACTAGCCCCTGTGGGGTACGAGCAGTACTTC. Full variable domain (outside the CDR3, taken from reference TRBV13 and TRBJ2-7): AAGVIQSPRHLIKEKRETATLKCYPIPRHDTVYWYQQGPGQDPQFLISFYEKMQSDKGSIPDRFSAQQFSDYHSELNMSSLELGDSALYFCASSLASGLAPVGYEQYFGPGTRLTVT.

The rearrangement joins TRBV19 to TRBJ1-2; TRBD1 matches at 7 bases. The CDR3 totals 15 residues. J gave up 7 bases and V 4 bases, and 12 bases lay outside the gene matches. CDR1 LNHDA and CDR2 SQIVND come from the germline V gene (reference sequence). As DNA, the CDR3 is TGTGCCAGTAGTAAGAGACAGGGCCGTGAGGGTGGCTACACCTTC. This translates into CASSKRQGREGGYTF.

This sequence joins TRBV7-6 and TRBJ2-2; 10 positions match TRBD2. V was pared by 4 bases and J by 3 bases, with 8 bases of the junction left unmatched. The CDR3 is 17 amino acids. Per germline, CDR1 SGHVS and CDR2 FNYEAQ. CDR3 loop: CASSSDGLAVYTGELFF. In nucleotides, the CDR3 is TGTGCCAGCAGCTCGGATGGACTAGCGGTATACACCGGGGAGCTGTTTTTT. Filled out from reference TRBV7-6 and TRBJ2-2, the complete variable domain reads GAGVSQSPRYKVTKRGQDVALRCDPISGHVSLYWYRQALGQGPEFLTYFNYEAQQDKSGLPNDRFSAERPEGSISTLTIQRTEQRDSAMYRCASSSDGLAVYTGELFFGEGSRLTVL.

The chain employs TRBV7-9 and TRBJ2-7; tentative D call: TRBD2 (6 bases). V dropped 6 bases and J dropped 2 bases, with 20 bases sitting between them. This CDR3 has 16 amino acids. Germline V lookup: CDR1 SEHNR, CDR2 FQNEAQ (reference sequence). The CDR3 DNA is TGTGCCAGCAGTCACCCCCGCGTGGGAGGTGCCTACGAGCAGTACTTC. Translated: CASSHPRVGGAYEQYF.

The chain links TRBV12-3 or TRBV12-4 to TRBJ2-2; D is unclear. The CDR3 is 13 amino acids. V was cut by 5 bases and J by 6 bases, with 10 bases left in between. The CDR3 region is CASSVNLAGELFF. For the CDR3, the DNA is TGTGCCAGCAGTGTCAACTTGGCCGGGGAGCTGTTTTTT.

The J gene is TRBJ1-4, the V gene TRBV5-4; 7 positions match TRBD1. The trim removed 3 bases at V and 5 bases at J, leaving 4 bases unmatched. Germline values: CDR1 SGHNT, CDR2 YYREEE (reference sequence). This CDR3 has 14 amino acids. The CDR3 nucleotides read TGTGCCAGCAGCTCCGGACAGGAAAATGAAAAACTGTTTTTT. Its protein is CASSSGQENEKLFF.

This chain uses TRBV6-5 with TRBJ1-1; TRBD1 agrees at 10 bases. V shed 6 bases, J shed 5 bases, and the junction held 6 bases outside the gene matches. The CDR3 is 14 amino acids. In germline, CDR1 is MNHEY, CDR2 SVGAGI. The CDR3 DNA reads TGTGCCAGCAGGCCGGACAGGGGGAAAACTGAAGCTTTCTTT. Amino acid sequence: CASRPDRGKTEAFF.

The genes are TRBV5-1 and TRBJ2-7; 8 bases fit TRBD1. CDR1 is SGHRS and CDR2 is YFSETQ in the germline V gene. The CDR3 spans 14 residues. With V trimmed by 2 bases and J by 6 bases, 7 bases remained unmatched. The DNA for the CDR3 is TGCGCCAGCAGCTTAGACAGGGGAGTTAGCGAGCAGTACTTC. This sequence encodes CASSLDRGVSEQYF.

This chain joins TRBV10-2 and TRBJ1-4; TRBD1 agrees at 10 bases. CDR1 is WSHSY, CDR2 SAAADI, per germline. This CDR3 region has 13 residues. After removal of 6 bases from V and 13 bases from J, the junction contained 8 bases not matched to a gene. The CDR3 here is CASSDPGQGRLFF. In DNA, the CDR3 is TGCGCCAGCAGCGATCCGGGACAGGGGAGACTGTTTTTT.